The 9 T cell receptor beta chains given below trace back to one sample, sequenced in a study of blood T cell repertoires in COVID-19. Profiling relied on immunoSEQ multiplex PCR, and the TCRdb table lists in-frame clones only, not all of them. Among under 300,000 clones listed, about 88% were seen once. The sequencing input was peripheral blood. These receptor sequences come from a woman aged 70-85 years with COVID-19, enrolled during active disease.

The chain uses TRBV11-2 and TRBJ2-7; the D is unclear. Looked up from germline, CDR1 is SGHAT and CDR2 is FQNNGV. CDR3 length: 17 residues. Trimming left V 8 bases short and J 0 bases short, with 23 bases between. The CDR3: CASRHSDLFESSYEQYF. The CDR3 coding sequence is TGTGCCAGCCGGCACTCCGACTTATTCGAAAGCTCCTACGAGCAGTACTTC.

The chain is built from TRBV9 and TRBJ2-5; the D gene is possibly TRBD1 (6 bases). CDR1 and CDR2 from the germline V gene are SGDLS and YYNGEE. The CDR3 has 14 residues. Trimming took 3 bases from V and 4 from J, leaving 13 bases between them. This CDR3 is CASSGGRLTETQYF. The CDR3 DNA follows: TGTGCCAGCAGCGGGGGGCGGCTTACAGAGACCCAGTACTTC.

V is TRBV2 and J is TRBJ2-7, with D tentatively TRBD1 (6 bases). The germline V gene has CDR1 SNHLY and CDR2 FYNNEI. The V end lost 5 bases, the J end lost 3 bases, and 11 bases lay between the germline ends. This CDR3 is 13 amino acids long. The DNA of the CDR3 is TGTGCCAGCAGTCCCTTGGACAGCTACGAGCAGTACTTC. This sequence encodes CASSPLDSYEQYF.

V is TRBV5-5 and J is TRBJ2-3; D unresolved. The CDR3 covers 14 residues. Germline loops: CDR1 SGHKS, CDR2 YYEKEE (reference sequence). With 2 bases removed from V and 0 bases from J, the gap between germline ends came to 7 bases. The chain's CDR3 is CASSFGTSTDTQYF. Written as DNA, the CDR3 is TGTGCCAGCAGCTTTGGTACTAGCACAGATACGCAGTATTTT.

This sequence joins TRBV7-8 and TRBJ2-7; 8 nucleotides line up with TRBD1. Germline lookup yields CDR1 SGHVS and CDR2 FQNEAQ. The CDR3 totals 15 residues. J was trimmed by 7 bases and V by 5 bases; bases with no gene match: 13. The CDR3 is CASSPSRTGLGEQYF. CDR3 nucleotide sequence: TGTGCCAGCAGCCCCAGTCGGACAGGGCTGGGGGAGCAGTACTTC.

This CDR3 is CASLERGWTEAFF. In DNA, the CDR3 is TGTGCCAGCCTTGAAAGGGGGTGGACTGAAGCTTTCTTT. The chain joins TRBV28 to TRBJ1-1, with D possibly being TRBD1 (6 bases). Looked up from germline, CDR1 is MDHEN and CDR2 is SYDVKM. The CDR3 totals 13 residues. The V end lost 8 bases, the J end lost 5 bases, and 15 bases lay between the germline ends.

Written as DNA, the CDR3 is TGTGCCAGCAGTGACAGGGGCTATGGCTACACCTTC. Its protein is CASSDRGYGYTF. This sequence joins TRBV12-3 or TRBV12-4 and TRBJ1-2; the match to TRBD1 covers 8 bases. The V and J ends lost 5 bases and 4 bases, in that order; junction bases with no gene match: 0. The CDR3 extends over 12 amino acids.

The gene calls are TRBV6-5 and TRBJ1-5, with D hard to call. Germline CDR1 MNHEY, CDR2 SVGAGI. V lost 4 bases to trimming and J lost 10 bases, with 14 bases between them. This CDR3 spans 13 amino acids. The CDR3 coding sequence is TGTGCCAGCAGTTCCACGGGTATAAGTCCCCAGCATTTT. Its translation: CASSSTGISPQHF.

This clone came up a few times. The J gene is TRBJ1-6, the V gene TRBV19; 7 bases match TRBD1. With V trimmed by 5 bases and J by 7 bases, 8 bases remained unmatched. Looked up from germline, CDR1 is LNHDA and CDR2 is SQIVND (reference sequence). The CDR3 sequence is 15 residues long. In DNA, the CDR3 is TGTGCCAGTAGTTCGGTTCTGGGACAGAATTCACCCCTCCACTTT. This gives the protein CASSSVLGQNSPLHF.